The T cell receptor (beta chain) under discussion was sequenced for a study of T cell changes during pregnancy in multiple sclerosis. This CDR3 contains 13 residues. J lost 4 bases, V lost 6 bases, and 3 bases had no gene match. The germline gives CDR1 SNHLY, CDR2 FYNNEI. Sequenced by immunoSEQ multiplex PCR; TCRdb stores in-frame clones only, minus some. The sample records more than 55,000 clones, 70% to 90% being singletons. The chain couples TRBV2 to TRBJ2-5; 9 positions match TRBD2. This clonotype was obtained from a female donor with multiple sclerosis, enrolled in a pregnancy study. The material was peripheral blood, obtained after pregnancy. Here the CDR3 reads CASRISGGETQYF. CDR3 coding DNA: TGTGCCAGCAGGATTAGCGGGGGAGAGACCCAGTACTTC. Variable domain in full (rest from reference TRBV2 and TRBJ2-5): EPEVTQTPSHQVTQMGQEVILRCVPISNHLYFYWYRQILGQKVEFLVSFYNNEISEKSEIFDDQFSVERPDGSNFTLKIRSTKLEDSAMYFCASRISGGETQYFGPGTRLLVL.